Sequencing of this T cell receptor beta chain was carried out in a study of response to subunit inactivated influenza vaccine. V shed 3 bases and J shed 2 bases, with 16 bases lying between them. The CDR3 runs 17 residues. TCRdb re-analysed the RT-PCR reads in MiXCR, keeping a single row per CDR3 protein. This sample has 860,000 or so distinct CDR3 sequences; about 20% occur once, and the top ten carry approximately 10%. The sample holds one count of this clonotype. Its antigen is still unknown. Broader study findings: The authors put forward the suggestion that each seasonal influenza vaccination may bring in only a limited number of new T cells.

This chain joins TRBV12-3 or TRBV12-4 and TRBJ2-2; D uncertain. The sample was PBMCs from blood, taken roughly 5 days after vaccination. The sequence was collected from a man aged 45-60 years who received an inactivated influenza vaccine. The CDR3 DNA follows: TGTGCCAGCAGTTTTCTTACACCGTTCTTAAACACCGGGGAGCTGTTTTTT. This gives the protein CASSFLTPFLNTGELFF.